The clone carrying this TCR beta chain was picked up many times. Its antigen remains unknown. Authors of the study amplified TCR beta CDR3 regions from RNA transcripts. The TCR CDR3 was amplified in a first-round RT-PCR using the HTBI primer set. MiXCR was run by TCRdb on the multiplex PCR reads, yielding one entry per CDR3 protein. The sample lists some 420,000 distinct CDR3 sequences, roughly 13% seen once, with less than 6.5% in the top ten. Investigators excluded patients with uncontrolled infection, other autoimmune disease, pregnancy or lactation. The record originates from a study of T cells in Graves' hyperthyroidism and ophthalmopathy. V gave up 5 bases and J gave up 3 bases, with 10 bases separating them. Germline V gene sequence: CDR1 MNHNS, CDR2 SASEGT. This CDR3 is 13 amino acids long. Points from the study as a whole: A 13 V-J model separated ophthalmopathy from stable hyperthyroidism.

The chain links TRBV6-1 to TRBJ2-5; maybe TRBD2 (6 bases). The receptor comes from a woman aged 18-29 years with Graves' hyperthyroidism. Sequencing input: blood. The CDR3 region has the DNA TGTGCCAGCAGTTGGGACTCGGAAGAGACCCAGTACTTC. Protein sequence: CASSWDSEETQYF.